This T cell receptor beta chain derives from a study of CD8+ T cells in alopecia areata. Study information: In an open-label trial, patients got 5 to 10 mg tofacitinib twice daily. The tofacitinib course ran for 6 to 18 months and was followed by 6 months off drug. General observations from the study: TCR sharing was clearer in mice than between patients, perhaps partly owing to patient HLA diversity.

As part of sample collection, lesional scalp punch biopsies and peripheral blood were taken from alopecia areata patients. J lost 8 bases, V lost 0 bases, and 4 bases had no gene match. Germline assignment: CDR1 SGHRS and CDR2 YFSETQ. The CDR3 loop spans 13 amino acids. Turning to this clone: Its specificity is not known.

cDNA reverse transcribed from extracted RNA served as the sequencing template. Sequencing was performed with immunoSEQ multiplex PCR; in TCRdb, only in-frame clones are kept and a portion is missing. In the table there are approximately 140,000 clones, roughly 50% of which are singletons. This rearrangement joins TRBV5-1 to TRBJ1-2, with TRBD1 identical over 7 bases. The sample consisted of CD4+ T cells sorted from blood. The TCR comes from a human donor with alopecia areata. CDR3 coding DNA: TGCGCCAGCAGCTTGGAGGGGGCTGCCGGCTACACCTTC. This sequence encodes CASSLEGAAGYTF.